A single sample is the source of the 29 T cell receptor beta chains below, sequenced in a study of identical twins. In TCRdb, the 5' RACE reads were re-called with MiXCR into one record per CDR3 protein. The table shows around 140,000 distinct CDR3 sequences, with roughly 3.2% occurring only once. Sample: memory T cells sorted from blood. The receptor source for this set is a man in his late teens or twenties in good health.

This clonotype was counted at least ten times. V gene TRBV12-3 or TRBV12-4 combines with J gene TRBJ2-2, with 11 bases that match TRBD1. CDR3 length: 16 amino acids. V gave up 4 bases and J gave up 7 bases; unmatched junction bases: 8. The CDR3 region has the DNA TGTGCCAGCAGTTCCCGTAGGACAGGGGGCGGCGGGGAGCTGTTTTTT. It translates to CASSSRRTGGGGELFF.

The rearrangement joins TRBV30 to TRBJ2-1; 12 positions match TRBD2. The germline V gene encodes CDR1 GTSNPN and CDR2 SVGIG (reference sequence). CDR3 length equals 16 residues. V shed 1 base, J shed 8 bases, and the junction held 9 bases outside the gene matches. CDR3 residues: CAWSDLTSGRIDEQFF. The CDR3, as DNA: TGTGCCTGGAGTGATCTTACTAGCGGGAGGATCGATGAGCAGTTCTTC.

This clonotype was picked up many times. The CDR3 region is CASSLVGGKLAVNEQFF. The CDR3 DNA follows: TGTGCCAGCAGCTTAGTTGGTGGGAAGCTGGCAGTCAATGAGCAGTTCTTC. The V call is TRBV7-8, the J call TRBJ2-1, with unresolved D. With 1 base removed from V and 6 bases from J, the gap between germline ends came to 19 bases. CDR1 is SGHVS, CDR2 FQNEAQ, per germline. There are 17 residues in the CDR3.

This clonotype was seen repeatedly, ten times or more. The chain couples TRBV20-1 to TRBJ1-5, with 8 positions matching TRBD1. Germline lookup yields CDR1 DFQATT and CDR2 SNEGSKA (reference sequence). The CDR3 consists of 13 residues. J lost 5 bases, V lost 5 bases, and 5 bases had no gene match. The CDR3 coding sequence is TGCAGTGCTCAACAGGGGGAGCATCAGCCCCAGCATTTT. Protein sequence: CSAQQGEHQPQHF.

This clonotype was picked up a small number of times. This rearrangement joins TRBV19 to TRBJ2-5; either TRBD1 or TRBD2 may supply D (5 bases each). Deletions cut 2 bases from V and 4 bases from J, with 14 bases between. The CDR3 sequence is 15 residues long. Per germline, CDR1 LNHDA and CDR2 SQIVND (reference sequence). CDR3 DNA: TGTGCCAGTAGTATAATTCGGGGCCAGGGAGAGACCCAGTACTTC. It codes for CASSIIRGQGETQYF. Full variable domain (outside the CDR3, taken from reference TRBV19 and TRBJ2-5): DGGITQSPKYLFRKEGQNVTLSCEQNLNHDAMYWYRQDPGQGLRLIYYSQIVNDFQKGDIAEGYSVSREKKESFPLTVTSAQKNPTAFYLCASSIIRGQGETQYFGPGTRLLVL.

This clonotype showed up just a few times. This chain links TRBV14 with TRBJ2-3; maybe TRBD1 (6 bases). Trimming took off 2 bases at V and 0 bases at J, with 15 bases between the two ends. The CDR3 is made up of 17 amino acids. Germline-derived CDR1 and CDR2 are SGHDN and FVKESK. The CDR3 region is CASSQSGDGLSTDTQYF. The CDR3 nucleotides read TGTGCCAGCAGCCAATCAGGGGATGGTTTGAGCACAGATACGCAGTATTTT.

In its sample, this clonotype was seen many times. The V and J genes are TRBV9 and TRBJ2-1; D gene unclear. CDR1 is SGDLS, CDR2 YYNGEE, per germline. Trimming left V 0 bases short and J 4 bases short, with 5 bases between. The length of the CDR3 is 13 residues. The DNA of the CDR3 is TGTGCCAGCAGCGTAGCTACTTACAATGAGCAGTTCTTC. This sequence encodes CASSVATYNEQFF.

The genes are TRBV20-1 and TRBJ2-7, with 7 nucleotides matching TRBD2. Germline CDR1 is DFQATT and CDR2 is SNEGSKA (reference sequence). V shed 6 bases, J shed 1 base, and the junction held 21 bases outside the gene matches. The CDR3 runs 18 residues. This chain's CDR3 is CSAGGLAHMVVRSYEQYF. Written as DNA, the CDR3 is TGCAGTGCGGGAGGGCTAGCTCATATGGTTGTGAGGTCCTACGAGCAGTACTTC.

The chain carries TRBV11-2 and TRBJ2-2; maybe TRBD1 (6 bases). Trimming cost V 6 bases and J 7 bases, with 15 bases left between them. In germline, CDR1 is SGHAT, CDR2 FQNNGV. The CDR3 spans 14 residues. The CDR3 sequence: CASRIQGSGGELFF. CDR3 bases: TGTGCCAGCAGAATACAGGGAAGCGGCGGGGAGCTGTTTTTT.

This clonotype has a handful of counts. The chain couples TRBV7-2 to TRBJ2-4, with D perhaps matching TRBD1 or TRBD2 (5 bases each). Germline V gene sequence: CDR1 SGHTA, CDR2 FQGNSA. V was trimmed by 2 bases and J by 12 bases, leaving 8 bases between them. CDR3 length equals 11 residues. The CDR3 DNA reads TGTGCCAGCAGCTTACCGGGGCCTCAGTACTTC. It translates to CASSLPGPQYF. The full variable domain, its missing parts supplied by reference TRBV7-2 and TRBJ2-4, is GAGVSQSPSNKVTEKGKDVELRCDPISGHTALYWYRQSLGQGLEFLIYFQGNSAPDKSGLPSDRFSAERTGGSVSTLTIQRTQQEDSAVYLCASSLPGPQYFGAGTRLSVL.

This clonotype was seen a few times. This chain uses TRBV29-1 with TRBJ2-1; TRBD2 matches 9 bases. The CDR3 sequence is 14 residues long. Germline-derived CDR1 and CDR2 are SQVTM and ANQGSEA. V was pared by 6 bases and J by 3 bases, with 6 bases of the junction left unmatched. CDR3 in amino acids: CSVFRLADYNEQFF. The CDR3 nucleotides are TGCAGCGTGTTCCGACTAGCGGACTACAATGAGCAGTTCTTC.

The sample holds a few counts of this clonotype. The chain is built from TRBV7-6 and TRBJ2-1; 9 nucleotides line up with TRBD2. Looked up from germline, CDR1 is SGHVS and CDR2 is FNYEAQ. The CDR3 runs to 16 residues. V dropped 5 bases and J dropped 9; count of bases not matched to a gene: 14. The CDR3 loop reads CASSRRGGEGQGEQFF. CDR3 bases: TGTGCCAGCAGCCGGCGCGGGGGGGAGGGCCAGGGTGAGCAGTTCTTC. The full variable domain, rest sourced from reference TRBV7-6 and TRBJ2-1, is GAGVSQSPRYKVTKRGQDVALRCDPISGHVSLYWYRQALGQGPEFLTYFNYEAQQDKSGLPNDRFSAERPEGSISTLTIQRTEQRDSAMYRCASSRRGGEGQGEQFFGPGTRLTVL.

At least ten counts were recorded for this clonotype. The rearrangement uses TRBV12-3 or TRBV12-4 and TRBJ1-2; D is ambiguous. Between the trimmed V and J ends, which lost 2 bases and 4 bases, there was a span of 11 bases. This CDR3 spans 14 amino acids. The CDR3 spells CASSLSGNGYGYTF. The CDR3 DNA is TGTGCCAGCAGTTTAAGTGGGAATGGCTATGGCTACACCTTC.

At least ten counts were recorded for this clonotype. V is TRBV5-1 and J is TRBJ2-1; D may be TRBD2 (6 bases). V lost 0 bases, J lost 9 bases, and 19 bases lay in between. From germline, CDR1 is SGHRS and CDR2 YFSETQ. The CDR3 is 16 amino acids. In nucleotides, the CDR3 is TGCGCCAGCAGCTTGGCCGAGAGGAGGGCCTTAGGTGAGCAGTTCTTC. As protein: CASSLAERRALGEQFF.

This clonotype was counted at least ten times. The chain has TRBV5-4 and TRBJ2-1; TRBD1 matches 7 bases. Unmatched junction bases numbered 10, after V lost 5 bases and J lost 8 bases. The CDR3 totals 14 residues. The V gene's germline CDR1 is SGHNT and CDR2 YYREEE (reference sequence). CDR3: CASRPTGIVDEQFF. For the CDR3, the DNA is TGTGCCAGCAGACCGACAGGGATAGTCGATGAGCAGTTCTTC.

The table lists this clonotype with many counts. The rearrangement uses TRBV5-1 and TRBJ2-2; D might be TRBD2 (6 bases). There are 15 residues in the CDR3. V shed 0 bases and J shed 5 bases, with 11 bases lying between them. CDR1 is SGHRS, CDR2 YFSETQ, per germline. In DNA, the CDR3 is TGCGCCAGCAGCTTGGAGACTAGAGGGACCGGGGAGCTGTTTTTT. Protein: CASSLETRGTGELFF.

This clonotype was observed at least ten times. V gene TRBV7-9 combines with J gene TRBJ1-5; 7 bases fit TRBD1. Looked up from germline, CDR1 is SEHNR and CDR2 is FQNEAQ (reference sequence). The J segment lost 5 bases and the V segment lost 5 bases, leaving 9 bases of the junction unmatched. The length of the CDR3 is 15 residues. CDR3 DNA sequence: TGTGCCAGCAGCGCGGGCAGGGGGGGCGATCAGCCCCAGCATTTT. It encodes CASSAGRGGDQPQHF.

This clonotype was found many times. V usage is TRBV6-6 and J usage is TRBJ2-3; D may be TRBD2 (6 bases). Germline loops: CDR1 MNHNY, CDR2 SVGAGI (reference sequence). The V and J ends lost 8 bases and 4 bases respectively, with 19 bases between them. This CDR3 contains 15 residues. The CDR3 is CASRLPSVGADTQYF. CDR3 nucleotides: TGTGCCAGCCGATTACCTAGCGTCGGGGCAGATACGCAGTATTTT.

This clonotype was observed many times. J is TRBJ2-5 and V is TRBV20-1; D may be TRBD1 or TRBD2 (5 bases each). The CDR3 loop spans 15 amino acids. The ends were cut back, 2 bases at V and 5 bases at J, with 18 bases in the middle. CDR1 is DFQATT and CDR2 is SNEGSKA in the germline V gene (reference sequence). CDR3 loop: CSARSLGMGRETQYF. The CDR3 coding sequence is TGCAGTGCTAGATCCCTCGGGATGGGGCGTGAGACCCAGTACTTC.

The chain joins TRBV4-3 to TRBJ2-2, with D possibly TRBD2 on 6 matching bases. CDR1 is LGHNA and CDR2 is YSLEER in the germline V gene. With 4 bases removed from V and 7 bases from J, the gap between germline ends came to 10 bases. This CDR3 is 13 amino acids long. CDR3 loop: CASSPGEVGELFF. The DNA for the CDR3 is TGCGCCAGCAGCCCGGGGGAGGTCGGGGAGCTGTTTTTT.

This clonotype was counted many times. This rearrangement joins TRBV19 to TRBJ2-7; weak D call: TRBD2 (5 bases). Trimming removed 2 bases from V and 3 bases from J, with 8 bases in between. The V gene's germline CDR1 is LNHDA and CDR2 SQIVND (reference sequence). The CDR3 has 13 residues. CDR3: CASSIQAGYEQYV. CDR3 sequence (DNA): TGTGCCAGTAGTATACAGGCGGGCTACGAGCAGTACGTC.

The table lists this clonotype with many counts. The gene calls are TRBV3-1 and TRBJ1-6, with unresolved D. Deletions cut 4 bases from V and 7 bases from J, with 8 bases between. Germline lookup yields CDR1 LGHDT and CDR2 YNNKEL (reference sequence). The CDR3 is 13 residues long. The CDR3 DNA follows: TGTGCCAGCAGCCGTGAGGAAAATTCACCCCTCCACTTT. Protein sequence: CASSREENSPLHF.

The table lists this clonotype with many counts. V and J are TRBV24-1 and TRBJ2-6; 9 nucleotides align to TRBD1. V shed 6 bases and J 4 bases; nucleotides not matched to a gene: 3. The CDR3 runs 15 residues. Germline CDR1 and CDR2: KGHDR and SFDVKD. The CDR3 loop reads CATSLGTGGANVLTF. The DNA of the CDR3 is TGTGCCACCAGTTTGGGGACAGGGGGGGCCAACGTCCTGACTTTC.

This clonotype was seen repeatedly, ten times or more. The chain employs TRBV24-1 and TRBJ2-7; 9 bases line up with TRBD2. The V gene end was trimmed by 7 bases and the J gene end by 6 bases; junction bases not matched to a gene: 15. Looked up from germline, CDR1 is KGHDR and CDR2 is SFDVKD. This CDR3 is 16 amino acids long. The CDR3 sequence is CATSPGSLLAGAEQYV. The CDR3 DNA is TGTGCCACCAGCCCCGGGTCCCTACTAGCGGGCGCCGAGCAGTACGTC.

The genes are TRBV11-3 and TRBJ2-1; 10 bases agree with TRBD2. The J segment lost 9 bases and the V segment lost 5 bases, leaving 7 bases of the junction unmatched. Germline V gene data show CDR1 as SGHNT and CDR2 as YENEEA. CDR3 length: 14 residues. The CDR3 protein is CASSMLAGDTEQFF. The DNA for the CDR3 is TGTGCCAGCAGCATGCTAGCGGGAGATACTGAGCAGTTCTTC.

In this sample, this clonotype turned up many times. The J gene is TRBJ1-2, the V gene TRBV7-2; weak D call: TRBD1 (6 bases). The CDR3 contains 16 residues. Germline values: CDR1 SGHTA, CDR2 FQGNSA. V dropped 5 bases and J dropped 0 bases, with 16 bases sitting between them. CDR3: CASSTGIDLANYGYTF. The CDR3 DNA follows: TGTGCCAGCAGCACAGGGATAGATTTAGCTAACTATGGCTACACCTTC.

This clonotype was seen ten or more times. V usage is TRBV5-1 and J usage is TRBJ2-7, with 10 bases that match TRBD1. This CDR3 has 14 amino acids. Germline lookup yields CDR1 SGHRS and CDR2 YFSETQ. With V trimmed by 4 bases and J by 6 bases, 7 bases remained unmatched. CDR3 loop: CASSGGQGTAEQYF. In DNA form, the CDR3 reads TGCGCCAGCAGCGGGGGACAGGGGACCGCCGAGCAGTACTTC.

This clonotype was seen a handful of times. This sequence joins TRBV11-1 and TRBJ2-1; D may be TRBD1 (6 bases). The V and J ends lost 1 base and 6 bases respectively, with 16 bases between them. The length of the CDR3 is 16 residues. The germline gives CDR1 SGHAT, CDR2 FQDESV (reference sequence). CDR3 in DNA: TGTGCCAGCAGCTTAGGGGCTAGGGGGTTTGGCAATGAGCAGTTCTTC. Encoded protein: CASSLGARGFGNEQFF.

Many counts were recorded for this clonotype. The chain employs TRBV7-2 and TRBJ2-3; D unclear. Germline CDR1 SGHTA, CDR2 FQGNSA. V gave up 1 base and J gave up 8 bases, with 10 bases separating them. This CDR3 is 13 amino acids long. The CDR3 bases are TGTGCCAGCAGCTTAGGGCCGTCAGGTACGCAGTATTTT. Protein: CASSLGPSGTQYF.